Following are 20 T cell receptor beta chains from one sample sequenced in a study of blood T cell repertoires in COVID-19. Clones were read by immunoSEQ multiplex PCR, and TCRdb kept only the in-frame ones, dropping some. This table has around 130,000 clones, less than 90% appearing once. Sequencing input: PBMCs or T cells enriched from blood (not recorded which). The receptors here all came from a woman between 50 and 59 years old who had recovered from COVID-19.

The V call is TRBV6-5, the J call TRBJ1-5, with 8 nucleotides matching TRBD1. This CDR3 is 15 amino acids long. J was trimmed by 5 bases and V by 5 bases; bases with no gene match: 8. Germline values: CDR1 MNHEY, CDR2 SVGAGI. CDR3 in DNA: TGTGCCAGCAGTACCCGACAGGGGACACATCAGCCCCAGCATTTT. This translates into CASSTRQGTHQPQHF.

This chain joins TRBV13 and TRBJ1-2; D is perhaps TRBD1 (6 bases). Germline assignment: CDR1 PRHDT and CDR2 FYEKMQ (reference sequence). The CDR3 totals 14 residues. V was trimmed by 0 bases and J by 6 bases, leaving 11 bases between them. The CDR3 spells CASSLGQGSDGYTF. CDR3 in DNA: TGTGCCAGCAGCTTAGGGCAGGGGTCCGATGGCTACACCTTC.

The chain is built from TRBV5-1 and TRBJ1-2; TRBD1 matches 11 bases. CDR1 and CDR2 (germline): SGHRS, YFSETQ. V dropped 5 bases and J dropped 13; count of bases not matched to a gene: 13. The CDR3 covers 14 residues. The CDR3: CASSPGTGGRAGTF. The CDR3 region has the DNA TGCGCCAGCAGTCCCGGGACAGGGGGTCGGGCAGGCACCTTC.

This clone has only one observation. The DNA of the CDR3 is TGTGCCAGCAGCCGGTCGGTGGGGGGGGCTCAGGCCTACGAGCAGTACTTC. Amino acids: CASSRSVGGAQAYEQYF. This chain joins TRBV11-2 and TRBJ2-7, with D perhaps TRBD2 (7 bases). Germline CDR1 reads SGHAT; CDR2 reads FQNNGV. The CDR3 consists of 17 residues. The V end lost 5 bases, the J end lost 2 bases, and 22 bases lay between the germline ends.

The chain uses TRBV9 and TRBJ2-1, with D uncertain. The CDR3 runs to 14 residues. Trimming removed 4 bases from V and 4 bases from J, with 12 bases in between. The V gene's germline CDR1 is SGDLS and CDR2 YYNGEE. The CDR3 loop reads CASSPNDWYNEQFF. The DNA of the CDR3 is TGTGCCAGCAGCCCAAACGACTGGTACAATGAGCAGTTCTTC.

The chain employs TRBV25-1 and TRBJ2-7; 11 nucleotides align to TRBD1. Trimming removed 7 bases from V and 6 bases from J; junction bases left unmatched: 11. The CDR3 extends over 15 amino acids. Per germline, CDR1 MGHDK and CDR2 SYGVNS. The CDR3 loop reads CASTPSRTGGVEQYF. The CDR3 coding sequence is TGTGCCAGCACCCCAAGTCGGACAGGGGGCGTCGAGCAGTACTTC.

J is TRBJ2-7 and V is TRBV29-1, with TRBD2 identical over 15 bases. V trimming: 6 bases; J trimming: 4 bases; junction bases outside the gene matches: 4. The CDR3 runs to 14 residues. The germline CDR1 and CDR2 sequences are SQVTM and ANQGSEA. The CDR3 spells CSVRTSGGAYEQYF. The CDR3 coding sequence is TGCAGCGTGCGGACTAGCGGGGGGGCTTACGAGCAGTACTTC.

The rearrangement uses TRBV14 and TRBJ2-3; 7 positions agree with TRBD1. Germline CDR1 is SGHDN and CDR2 is FVKESK. V trimming: 3 bases; J trimming: 6 bases; junction bases outside the gene matches: 0. The length of the CDR3 is 12 residues. CDR3 residues: CASSHRGDTQYF. The CDR3 bases are TGTGCCAGCAGCCACAGGGGGGATACGCAGTATTTT.

This sequence joins TRBV10-3 and TRBJ2-7, with 12 bases matching TRBD1. The ends lost 10 bases at V and 5 bases at J; junction bases unmatched: 6. The CDR3 contains 13 residues. Germline loops: CDR1 ENHRY, CDR2 SYGVKD. CDR3 region: CASGTGGMDEQYF. CDR3 bases: TGTGCCAGCGGGACAGGGGGCATGGACGAGCAGTACTTC.

The V gene is TRBV5-6, the J gene TRBJ1-1; no clear D. The V gene's germline CDR1 is SGHDT and CDR2 YYEEEE. The V end lost 2 bases, the J end lost 0 bases, and 11 bases lay between the germline ends. The CDR3 is made up of 15 amino acids. CDR3 DNA sequence: TGTGCCAGCAGCTTCAGGATACCAATGAACACTGAAGCTTTCTTT. Translating gives CASSFRIPMNTEAFF.

The chain joins TRBV5-1 to TRBJ1-5; 7 nucleotides agree with TRBD1. Trimming took 0 bases from V and 0 from J; bases not matched to a gene: 6. CDR3 length: 17 amino acids. Germline V CDR1 and CDR2: SGHRS, YFSETQ. In nucleotides, the CDR3 is TGCGCCAGCAGCTTGGACGCACAGGGGACTAGCAATCAGCCCCAGCATTTT. Encoded protein: CASSLDAQGTSNQPQHF.

This chain joins TRBV10-3 and TRBJ2-1; 10 bases fit TRBD1. There are 17 residues in the CDR3. Trimming removed 6 bases from V and 6 bases from J; junction bases left unmatched: 14. Germline V gene lookup returns CDR1 ENHRY and CDR2 SYGVKD. DNA for the CDR3: TGTGCCATCAGGAGGGGCACCGGGACAGGGGAGGGCAATGAGCAGTTCTTC. It specifies CAIRRGTGTGEGNEQFF.

The rearrangement uses TRBV5-5 and TRBJ1-2; D not certain. V lost 0 bases, J lost 12 bases, and 15 bases lay in between. Germline CDR1 and CDR2: SGHKS and YYEKEE (reference sequence). CDR3 size: 13 residues. The CDR3 nucleotides read TGTGCCAGCAGCTTGGCGGATGAGGCGCCCCACACCTTC. It encodes CASSLADEAPHTF.

J is TRBJ1-5 and V is TRBV19; 10 nucleotides line up with TRBD1. This CDR3 is 16 amino acids long. Germline V gene sequence: CDR1 LNHDA, CDR2 SQIVND (reference sequence). The V gene end was trimmed by 5 bases and the J gene end by 2 bases; junction bases not matched to a gene: 6. CDR3 in amino acids: CASSFRQGAGNQPQHF. The CDR3 bases are TGTGCCAGTAGTTTCCGACAGGGGGCTGGCAATCAGCCCCAGCATTTT.

This clone showed up just once. The chain is built from TRBV11-3 and TRBJ2-3; TRBD1 might be the D (6 bases). CDR1 is SGHNT and CDR2 is YENEEA in the germline V gene. V was pared by 6 bases and J by 0 bases, with 19 bases between. The length of the CDR3 is 17 residues. The CDR3 protein is CASSYPRTVTSTDTQYF. DNA of the CDR3: TGTGCCAGCAGTTACCCACGGACAGTGACTAGCACAGATACGCAGTATTTT.

V gene TRBV7-9 combines with J gene TRBJ1-2, with D uncertain. The germline V and J ends were trimmed by 4 bases and 0 bases, with 12 bases remaining between them. Germline V gives CDR1 SEHNR, CDR2 FQNEAQ (reference sequence). This CDR3 is 15 amino acids long. The CDR3 DNA is TGTGCCAGCAGCTCCCTAGAGGTAGCTAACTATGGCTACACCTTC. This translates into CASSSLEVANYGYTF.

The chain joins TRBV5-1 to TRBJ2-2; possible D gene TRBD2, 5 bases. V was clipped by 3 bases and J by 2 bases, with 14 bases between them. The germline V gene has CDR1 SGHRS and CDR2 YFSETQ. The CDR3 consists of 16 residues. The CDR3 DNA is TGCGCCAGCAGCTCTCTAGACGGGGTTAACACCGGGGAGCTGTTTTTT. It specifies CASSSLDGVNTGELFF. Supplemented by reference TRBV5-1 and TRBJ2-2, the full variable domain reads KAGVTQTPRYLIKTRGQQVTLSCSPISGHRSVSWYQQTPGQGLQFLFEYFSETQRNKGNFPGRFSGRQFSNSRSEMNVSTLELGDSALYLCASSSLDGVNTGELFFGEGSRLTVL.

This chain links TRBV24-1 with TRBJ2-1; TRBD2 matches at 14 bases. CDR3 length equals 16 residues. The V segment lost 3 bases and the J segment 9 bases; nucleotides outside the gene matches: 6. Germline V gene lookup returns CDR1 KGHDR and CDR2 SFDVKD. This CDR3 is CATSDPTSGGAGEQFF. The CDR3 DNA reads as TGTGCCACCAGTGATCCGACTAGCGGGGGGGCGGGTGAGCAGTTCTTC.

The rearrangement joins TRBV5-1 to TRBJ1-1; D is unclear. This CDR3 has 14 amino acids. Germline V lookup: CDR1 SGHRS, CDR2 YFSETQ. V was clipped by 4 bases and J by 0 bases, with 10 bases between them. CDR3 in amino acids: CASSRGMLNTEAFF. The CDR3 DNA reads TGCGCCAGCAGCCGCGGGATGCTGAACACTGAAGCTTTCTTT.

The chain uses TRBV7-2 and TRBJ2-7, with D perhaps TRBD2 (5 bases). Trimming took 5 bases from V and 0 from J, leaving 11 bases between them. CDR3 length equals 14 residues. Germline CDR1 SGHTA, CDR2 FQGNSA. DNA of the CDR3: TGTGCCAGCAGCAACTTCGGGGACTCCTACGAGCAGTACTTC. As protein: CASSNFGDSYEQYF. The whole variable domain, filled in from reference TRBV7-2 and TRBJ2-7, reads GAGVSQSPSNKVTEKGKDVELRCDPISGHTALYWYRQSLGQGLEFLIYFQGNSAPDKSGLPSDRFSAERTGGSVSTLTIQRTQQEDSAVYLCASSNFGDSYEQYFGPGTRLTVT.